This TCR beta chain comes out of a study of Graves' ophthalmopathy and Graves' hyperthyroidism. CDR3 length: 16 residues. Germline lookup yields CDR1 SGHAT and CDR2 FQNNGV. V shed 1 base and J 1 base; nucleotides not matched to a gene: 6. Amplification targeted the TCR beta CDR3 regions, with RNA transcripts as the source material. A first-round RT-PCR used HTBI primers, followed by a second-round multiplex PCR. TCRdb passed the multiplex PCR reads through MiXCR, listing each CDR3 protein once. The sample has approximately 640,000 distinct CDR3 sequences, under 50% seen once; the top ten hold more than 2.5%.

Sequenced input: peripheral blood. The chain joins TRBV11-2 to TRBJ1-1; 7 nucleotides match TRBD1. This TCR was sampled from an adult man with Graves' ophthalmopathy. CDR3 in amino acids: CASSLVGQAKNTEAFF. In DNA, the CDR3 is TGTGCCAGCAGCTTAGTAGGACAGGCAAAGAACACTGAAGCTTTCTTT. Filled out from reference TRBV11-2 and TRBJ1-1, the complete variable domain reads EAGVAQSPRYKIIEKRQSVAFWCNPISGHATLYWYQQILGQGPKLLIQFQNNGVVDDSQLPKDRFSAERLKGVDSTLKIQPAKLEDSAVYLCASSLVGQAKNTEAFFGQGTRLTVV.